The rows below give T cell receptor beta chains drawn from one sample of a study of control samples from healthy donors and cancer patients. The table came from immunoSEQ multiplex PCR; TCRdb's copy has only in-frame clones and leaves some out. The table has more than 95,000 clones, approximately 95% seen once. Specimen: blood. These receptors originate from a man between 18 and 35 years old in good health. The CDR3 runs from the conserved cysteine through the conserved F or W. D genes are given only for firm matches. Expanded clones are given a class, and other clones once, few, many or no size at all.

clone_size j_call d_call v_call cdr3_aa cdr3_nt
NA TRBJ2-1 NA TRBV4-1 CASSQARTLYNEQFF TGCGCCAGCAGCCAAGCCCGGACCCTTTACAATGAGCAGTTCTTC
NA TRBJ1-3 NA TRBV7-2 CASSKAPGGSSGNTIYF TGTGCCAGCAGCAAAGCACCCGGGGGTTCGAGTGGGAACACCATATATTTT
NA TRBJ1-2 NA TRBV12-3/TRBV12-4 CASTYQGSHGYTF TGTGCCAGCACCTATCAGGGGTCTCATGGCTACACCTTC
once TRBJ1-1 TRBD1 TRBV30 CAWSPGTGYTEAFF TGTGCCTGGAGTCCCGGGACAGGGTACACTGAAGCTTTCTTT
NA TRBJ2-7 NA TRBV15 CATSRDRASYEQYF TGTGCCACCAGCAGAGACAGGGCGAGTTACGAGCAGTACTTC
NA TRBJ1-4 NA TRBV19 CASSIDPDDTTNEKLFF TGTGCCAGTAGTATAGACCCTGACGACACAACTAATGAAAAACTGTTTTTT
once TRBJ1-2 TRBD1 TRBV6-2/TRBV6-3 CASSKTGGYGYTF TGTGCCAGCAGTAAGACAGGGGGCTATGGCTACACCTTC
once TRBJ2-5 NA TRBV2 CASSDGGPGTQYF TGTGCCAGCAGTGACGGCGGGCCGGGGACCCAGTACTTC
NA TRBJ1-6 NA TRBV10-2 CASSESGRSNSPLHF TGCGCCAGCAGTGAGTCTGGACGCTCCAATTCACCCCTCCACTTT
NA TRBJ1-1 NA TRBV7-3 CASSLQGLNTEAFF TGTGCCAGCAGCCTACAGGGCCTGAACACTGAAGCTTTCTTT
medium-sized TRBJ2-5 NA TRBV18 CASSPILGEETQYF TGTGCCAGCTCACCTATACTTGGGGAAGAGACCCAGTACTTC
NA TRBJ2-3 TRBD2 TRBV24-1 CATSDWTSGDTQYF TGTGCCACCAGTGATTGGACTAGCGGAGATACGCAGTATTTT
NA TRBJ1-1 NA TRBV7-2 CASSSALNTEAFF TGTGCCAGCAGCTCTGCCTTGAACACTGAAGCTTTCTTT
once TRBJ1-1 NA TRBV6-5 CASSPQSNTEAFF TGTGCCAGCAGCCCACAGTCGAACACTGAAGCTTTCTTT
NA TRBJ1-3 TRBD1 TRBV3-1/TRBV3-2 CASSQDRPGGGFSGNTIYF TGTGCCAGCAGCCAAGATCGGCCAGGGGGCGGGTTTTCTGGAAACACCATATATTTT
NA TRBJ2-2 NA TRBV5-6 CASSLATDTGELFF TGTGCCAGCAGCTTGGCAACAGACACCGGGGAGCTGTTTTTT
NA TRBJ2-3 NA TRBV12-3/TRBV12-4 CASSRQSTDTQYF TGTGCCAGCAGTCGACAGAGCACAGATACGCAGTATTTT